The 5 T cell receptor beta chains reported below all come from one sample, sequenced in a study of blood T cell repertoires in COVID-19. Clones were read by immunoSEQ multiplex PCR, and TCRdb kept only the in-frame ones, dropping some. The sample includes tens of thousands of clones, 70% to 90% of them seen just once. Material: peripheral blood. Receptor source: a man between 65 and 85 years old with active COVID-19.

This sequence joins TRBV18 and TRBJ2-5; D remains unclear. The V and J ends lost 2 bases and 5 bases respectively, with 3 bases between them. CDR3 size: 11 residues. CDR1 is KGHSH, CDR2 LQKENI, per germline. CDR3 bases: TGTGCCAGCTCACCAGCGGAGACCCAGTACTTC. It translates to CASSPAETQYF.

This rearrangement joins TRBV7-9 to TRBJ2-1; D gene ambiguous. Per germline, CDR1 SEHNR and CDR2 FQNEAQ (reference sequence). V was cut by 5 bases and J by 9 bases, with 14 bases left in between. There are 13 residues in the CDR3. This chain's CDR3 is CASSLRITGEQFF. Here the CDR3 DNA reads TGTGCCAGCAGCCTCCGGATCACGGGTGAGCAGTTCTTC.

The sample holds one count of this clone. The chain couples TRBV25-1 to TRBJ2-7, with D tentatively TRBD2 (7 bases). V lost 4 bases to trimming and J lost 7 bases, with 11 bases between them. The germline V gene has CDR1 MGHDK and CDR2 SYGVNS. The CDR3 contains 12 residues. The CDR3 DNA sequence: TGTGCCAGCAGTGGGGGGGGCCAGGAGCAGTACTTC. Translation gives CASSGGGQEQYF.

The V call is TRBV6-1, the J call TRBJ2-3, with D maybe TRBD2 (7 bases). V was trimmed by 1 base and J by 10 bases, leaving 12 bases between them. This CDR3 has 13 amino acids. CDR1 is MNHNS, CDR2 SASEGT, per germline. The CDR3 region is CASSEGGGIPQYF. In nucleotides, the CDR3 is TGTGCCAGCAGTGAAGGGGGGGGCATTCCGCAGTATTTT.

The chain has TRBV27 and TRBJ2-1, with 8 bases lining up with TRBD2. The CDR3 sequence is 16 residues long. Germline V CDR1 and CDR2: MNHEY, SMNVEV (reference sequence). Unmatched junction bases numbered 7, after V lost 2 bases and J lost 4 bases. The CDR3, as DNA: TGTGCCAGCAGTTTACTGTTGATAGCGGGGTACAATGAGCAGTTCTTC. Encoded protein: CASSLLLIAGYNEQFF.